Each of the 23 T cell receptor beta chains below was sequenced from the same sample in a study of circulating and synovial CD4+ cells in juvenile arthritis. Generated by immunoSEQ multiplex PCR, the TCRdb table keeps only in-frame clones and is missing some. The table includes approximately 31,000 clones, about 96% detected once. Specimen: CD4+ T cells from blood. The receptors here all came from a human donor with juvenile idiopathic arthritis.

V is TRBV5-1 and J is TRBJ2-7, with 8 nucleotides matching TRBD2. Germline trimming cut 4 bases from V and 2 bases from J; bases unmatched to any gene: 8. Per germline, CDR1 SGHRS and CDR2 YFSETQ. This CDR3 region has 15 residues. CDR3 loop: CASSPGGVRPYEQYF. The CDR3 nucleotides read TGCGCCAGCAGCCCCGGGGGGGTCAGGCCCTACGAGCAGTACTTC. Supplemented by reference TRBV5-1 and TRBJ2-7, the full variable domain reads KAGVTQTPRYLIKTRGQQVTLSCSPISGHRSVSWYQQTPGQGLQFLFEYFSETQRNKGNFPGRFSGRQFSNSRSEMNVSTLELGDSALYLCASSPGGVRPYEQYFGPGTRLTVT.

The chain uses TRBV5-1 and TRBJ2-5; 14 bases fit TRBD2. The CDR3 totals 17 residues. Per the germline V gene, CDR1 is SGHRS and CDR2 is YFSETQ. J gave up 5 bases and V 3 bases, and 9 bases lay outside the gene matches. The CDR3 loop reads CASSSGLAGVPVETQYF. The CDR3 DNA sequence: TGCGCCAGCAGCTCGGGACTAGCGGGAGTCCCCGTGGAGACCCAGTACTTC. The whole variable domain, filled in from reference TRBV5-1 and TRBJ2-5, reads KAGVTQTPRYLIKTRGQQVTLSCSPISGHRSVSWYQQTPGQGLQFLFEYFSETQRNKGNFPGRFSGRQFSNSRSEMNVSTLELGDSALYLCASSSGLAGVPVETQYFGPGTRLLVL.

The chain links TRBV10-3 to TRBJ2-3; the D gene is possibly TRBD1 (6 bases). CDR1 is ENHRY, CDR2 SYGVKD, per germline. Trimming pared 1 base from V and 0 bases from J, leaving 17 bases between. The CDR3 consists of 18 residues. This CDR3 is CAISEYRDLYLSTDTQYF. DNA of the CDR3: TGTGCCATCAGTGAGTACAGGGACCTCTACCTTAGCACAGATACGCAGTATTTT.

This clone was detected once. The chain is built from TRBV11-3 and TRBJ2-1, with 9 positions matching TRBD2. V lost 5 bases to trimming and J lost 7 bases; unmatched junction nucleotides: 6. This CDR3 comprises 14 residues. Germline CDR1 and CDR2: SGHNT and YENEEA. The CDR3 sequence: CASSDPLAGNEQFF. For the CDR3, the DNA is TGTGCCAGCAGCGACCCGCTAGCGGGGAATGAGCAGTTCTTC.

V gene TRBV6-5 combines with J gene TRBJ1-1; TRBD1 agrees at 8 bases. Germline V gene data show CDR1 as MNHEY and CDR2 as SVGAGI. With V trimmed by 6 bases and J by 5 bases, 8 bases remained unmatched. This CDR3 has 14 amino acids. The CDR3 region has the DNA TGTGCCAGCAGCTCCGGGACAGGCGGAACTGAAGCTTTCTTT. The encoded protein is CASSSGTGGTEAFF.

The chain links TRBV9 to TRBJ2-1; the match to TRBD2 covers 10 bases. From germline, CDR1 is SGDLS and CDR2 YYNGEE. This CDR3 region has 19 residues. J was trimmed by 8 bases and V by 0 bases; bases with no gene match: 17. CDR3 bases: TGTGCCAGCAGCGTAGATTATGCTAGCGGGAGCCCTTTTGGGGATGAGCAGTTCTTC. This codes for CASSVDYASGSPFGDEQFF.

The V and J genes are TRBV12-5 and TRBJ1-2; 8 bases are a match to TRBD1. This CDR3 contains 15 residues. The V gene end was trimmed by 1 base and the J gene end by 2 bases; junction bases not matched to a gene: 3. The germline CDR1 and CDR2 sequences are LGHNT and FRNRAP. As DNA, the CDR3 is TGTGCTAGTGGTTTGGGGACAGGGTCAAACTATGGCTACACCTTC. This encodes CASGLGTGSNYGYTF. The entire variable domain, with the rest obtained from reference TRBV12-5 and TRBJ1-2, is as follows: DARVTQTPRHKVTEMGQEVTMRCQPILGHNTVFWYRQTMMQGLELLAYFRNRAPLDDSGMPKDRFSAEMPDATLATLKIQPSEPRDSAVYFCASGLGTGSNYGYTFGSGTRLTVV.

The CDR3 DNA reads TGTGCCACCAGCAGAGATCGGGTAAGACTAGCGGGCGATAATGAGCAGTTCTTC. As protein: CATSRDRVRLAGDNEQFF. This rearrangement joins TRBV15 to TRBJ2-1; 10 bases align to TRBD2. After removal of 0 bases from V and 7 bases from J, the junction contained 12 bases not matched to a gene. The CDR3 runs to 18 residues. In germline, CDR1 is LNHNV, CDR2 YYDKDF (reference sequence).

Note on this clone: At the DNA level, this CDR3 is encoded by other sequences in the same sample as well. This chain's CDR3 is CASSFGVSYNSPLHF. Here the CDR3 DNA reads TGTGCCAGCAGCTTCGGGGTTTCCTATAATTCACCCCTCCACTTT. The chain employs TRBV5-6 and TRBJ1-6; no definite D call. The germline CDR1 and CDR2 sequences are SGHDT and YYEEEE. CDR3 length equals 15 residues. With 2 bases removed from V and 1 base from J, the gap between germline ends came to 7 bases.

The V gene is TRBV27, the J gene TRBJ2-5; a weak D match, TRBD2 (5 bases). Deletions cut 11 bases from V and 4 bases from J, with 17 bases between. Germline-derived CDR1 and CDR2 are MNHEY and SMNVEV (reference sequence). CDR3 length equals 13 residues. Written as DNA, the CDR3 is TGTGCCCTCACCGGGGTGTCCGGAGAGACCCAGTACTTC. It codes for CALTGVSGETQYF.

The chain combines TRBV4-1 with TRBJ1-2; no clear D gene. CDR3 size: 13 residues. From germline, CDR1 is MGHRA and CDR2 YSYEKL. V gave up 3 bases and J gave up 5 bases, with 10 bases separating them. In DNA, the CDR3 is TGCGCCAGCAGCCAGGAGGTGTCGTATGGCTACACCTTC. This encodes CASSQEVSYGYTF.

The rearrangement links TRBV6-5 to TRBJ1-1; no clear D. CDR1 is MNHEY and CDR2 is SVGAGI in the germline V gene. The CDR3 extends over 12 amino acids. V lost 5 bases and J lost 5, with 9 bases in between. The CDR3 here is CASSRLGTEAFF. CDR3 bases: TGTGCCAGCAGTCGACTCGGGACTGAAGCTTTCTTT.

The chain recombines TRBV4-1 with TRBJ2-7, with TRBD2 matching over 7 bases. The CDR3 contains 15 residues. After removal of 2 bases from V and 1 base from J, the junction contained 5 bases not matched to a gene. Germline V gene data show CDR1 as MGHRA and CDR2 as YSYEKL. The CDR3 region has the DNA TGCGCCAGCAGCCAACCCCCGGGGGGATCCTACGAGCAGTACTTC. It yields the protein CASSQPPGGSYEQYF.

J is TRBJ1-5 and V is TRBV30; D is unclear. V was trimmed by 0 bases and J by 5 bases, leaving 8 bases between them. CDR1 and CDR2 (germline): GTSNPN, SVGIG (reference sequence). CDR3 length: 13 residues. The CDR3 sequence is CAWSVEEYQPQHF. The CDR3 nucleotides are TGTGCCTGGAGTGTCGAAGAGTATCAGCCCCAGCATTTT. The entire variable domain, with the rest obtained from reference TRBV30 and TRBJ1-5, is as follows: SQTIHQWPATLVQPVGSPLSLECTVEGTSNPNLYWYRQAAGRGLQLLFYSVGIGQISSEVPQNLSASRPQDRQFILSSKKLLLSDSGFYLCAWSVEEYQPQHFGDGTRLSIL.

This clone was observed once. The chain combines TRBV7-9 with TRBJ2-1; TRBD1 is a possible D gene (6 bases). The germline V gene encodes CDR1 SEHNR and CDR2 FQNEAQ (reference sequence). The V end was cut by 5 bases, the J end by 0 bases, with 14 bases between. This CDR3 is 16 amino acids long. CDR3 region: CASSGRGRSSYNEQFF. CDR3 DNA: TGTGCCAGCAGCGGCAGGGGACGAAGCTCCTACAATGAGCAGTTCTTC.

The chain couples TRBV27 to TRBJ2-7; 12 bases are shared with TRBD1. CDR1 MNHEY and CDR2 SMNVEV come from the germline V gene (reference sequence). The CDR3 contains 13 residues. V lost 6 bases and J lost 8; bases outside the gene matches: 5. The CDR3 DNA follows: TGTGCCAGCAGCTGGGACAGGGGGCGGCAGCAGTACTTC. It codes for CASSWDRGRQQYF.

This chain links TRBV6-1 with TRBJ2-7; D is unresolved. Trimming cost V 7 bases and J 3 bases, with 13 bases left between them. This CDR3 contains 13 residues. The germline V gene encodes CDR1 MNHNS and CDR2 SASEGT. The chain's CDR3 is CASTKWANYEQYF. In DNA form, the CDR3 reads TGTGCCAGCACCAAGTGGGCTAACTACGAGCAGTACTTC.

V and J are TRBV27 and TRBJ2-7; 8 nucleotides agree with TRBD1. J lost 1 base, V lost 6 bases, and 5 bases had no gene match. From germline, CDR1 is MNHEY and CDR2 SMNVEV (reference sequence). The CDR3 consists of 14 residues. The CDR3 spells CASRITGGSYEQYF. The CDR3 bases are TGTGCCAGCAGAATAACAGGGGGGTCCTACGAGCAGTACTTC.

This chain connects TRBV19 to TRBJ2-7; 7 nucleotides align to TRBD2. V lost 2 bases, J lost 5 bases, and 6 bases stayed unmatched. Germline CDR1 reads LNHDA; CDR2 reads SQIVND (reference sequence). CDR3 size: 14 residues. CDR3 nucleotide sequence: TGTGCCAGTAGTATACGCGGGGGAGGGGACGAGCAGTACTTC. It specifies CASSIRGGGDEQYF.

The chain couples TRBV7-2 to TRBJ1-1, with D tentatively TRBD1 (5 bases). CDR1 and CDR2 (germline): SGHTA, FQGNSA. Trimming stripped 2 bases from V and 6 bases from J, with 13 bases between. The CDR3 is 14 amino acids. The CDR3 nucleotides read TGTGCCAGCAGCTTATATTTGGGGGACTCTGAAGCTTTCTTT. It translates to CASSLYLGDSEAFF.

The chain joins TRBV5-1 to TRBJ2-7, with 7 bases that match TRBD2. The junction had 2 bases not matched to a gene; V was cut back by 0 bases and J by 2 bases. The germline V gene encodes CDR1 SGHRS and CDR2 YFSETQ. The CDR3 length is 14 residues. The CDR3 spells CASSLDLAAYEQYF. CDR3 sequence (DNA): TGCGCCAGCAGCTTGGACCTAGCGGCCTACGAGCAGTACTTC.

This rearrangement joins TRBV7-9 to TRBJ1-1; D is unclear. This CDR3 spans 13 amino acids. Trimming took off 1 base at V and 6 bases at J, with 9 bases between the two ends. Germline V gene sequence: CDR1 SEHNR, CDR2 FQNEAQ (reference sequence). The CDR3 region is CASSLDLYAEAFF. CDR3 in DNA: TGTGCCAGCAGCTTAGATCTCTACGCTGAAGCTTTCTTT.

The rearrangement joins TRBV7-6 to TRBJ1-3, with unresolved D. CDR1 SGHVS and CDR2 FNYEAQ come from the germline V gene. This CDR3 has 15 residues. V was shortened by 4 bases and J by 1 base, with 11 bases between the two germline ends. The chain's CDR3 is CASSSPFQSGNTIYF. The DNA of the CDR3 is TGTGCCAGCAGCTCCCCGTTTCAGTCTGGAAACACCATATATTTT. Filled out from reference TRBV7-6 and TRBJ1-3, the complete variable domain reads GAGVSQSPRYKVTKRGQDVALRCDPISGHVSLYWYRQALGQGPEFLTYFNYEAQQDKSGLPNDRFSAERPEGSISTLTIQRTEQRDSAMYRCASSSPFQSGNTIYFGEGSWLTVV.